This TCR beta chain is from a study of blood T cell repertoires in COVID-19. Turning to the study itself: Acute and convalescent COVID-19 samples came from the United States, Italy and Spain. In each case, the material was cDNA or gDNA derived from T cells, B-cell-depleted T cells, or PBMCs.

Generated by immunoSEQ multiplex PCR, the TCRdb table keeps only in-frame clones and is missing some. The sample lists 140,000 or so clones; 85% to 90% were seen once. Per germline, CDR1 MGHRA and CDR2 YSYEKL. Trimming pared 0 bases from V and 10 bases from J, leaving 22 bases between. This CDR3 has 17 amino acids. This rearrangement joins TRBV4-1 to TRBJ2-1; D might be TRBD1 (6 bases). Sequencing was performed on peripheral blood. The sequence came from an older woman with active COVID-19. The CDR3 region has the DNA TGCGCCAGCAGCCAAGATCTTTCGCCAGGCAGGGGTCGGGAGCAGTTCTTC. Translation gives CASSQDLSPGRGREQFF.